These T cell receptor beta chains were read from a single sample in a study of blood T cell repertoires in COVID-19. Only in-frame clones appear in the TCRdb table, and some are missing; sequencing was by immunoSEQ multiplex PCR. The table records 150,000 or so clones, approximately 90% of them present only once. The sample taken for sequencing was peripheral blood. The source of these receptors is a woman aged 45-65 years with acute or convalescent COVID-19. Each CDR3 is given with its conserved first and last residue. Fields, in order: clone size, V gene, J gene, D gene, CDR3 DNA, CDR3 protein. A D gene is named only where the DNA matches it firmly. Rows may omit the clone size; those that give it use once, few, many or a size class.

.,TRBV5-1,TRBJ1-1,.,TGCGCCAGCAGCTTGGGACTTTACCCCCCCGGGGCTTTCTTT,CASSLGLYPPGAFF
once,TRBV7-9,TRBJ2-1,TRBD2,TGTGCCAGCAGCGTACTAGCGGGCTCCTACAATGAGCAGTTCTTC,CASSVLAGSYNEQFF
.,TRBV24-1,TRBJ2-3,.,TGTGCCACCAGTGGAAGTGAGGATACGCAGTATTTT,CATSGSEDTQYF
.,TRBV3-1/TRBV3-2,TRBJ1-1,.,TGTGCCAGCAGCCAAGGACAGCGAGAAGCTTTCTTT,CASSQGQREAFF
.,TRBV7-9,TRBJ1-1,.,TGTGCCAGCAGACTCAGGGGTAACACTGAAGCTTTCTTT,CASRLRGNTEAFF
.,TRBV6-5,TRBJ2-5,.,TGTGCCAGCAGTTATGGGGGCAGGGAGACCCAGTACTTC,CASSYGGRETQYF
.,TRBV7-8,TRBJ1-5,TRBD1,TGTGCCAGCAGCTTGCACGACAGGGGAACTAATCAGCCCCAGCATTTT,CASSLHDRGTNQPQHF
.,TRBV6-5,TRBJ1-5,.,TGTGCCAGCAGTTACTTGGCGGGCAATCAGCCCCAGCATTTT,CASSYLAGNQPQHF
.,TRBV6-5,TRBJ2-1,.,TGTGCCAGCAGTTACCGAACCCTGAAGGGGGATGAGCAGTTCTTC,CASSYRTLKGDEQFF
.,TRBV5-1,TRBJ1-1,.,TGCGCCAGCAGGGGCCCGGCGGGCGCTGAAGCTTTCTTT,CASRGPAGAEAFF
.,TRBV15,TRBJ1-3,.,TGTGCCACCGGCCGTCGCGGTGGAAACACCATATATTTT,CATGRRGGNTIYF
.,TRBV30,TRBJ2-1,.,TGTGCCTGGATCCCCCCTACTCGGTACAATGAGCAGTTCTTC,CAWIPPTRYNEQFF
.,TRBV3-1/TRBV3-2,TRBJ1-1,.,TGTGCCAGCAGCCAAGAAGGGAGCGGTTTGAACACTGAAGCTTTCTTT,CASSQEGSGLNTEAFF
.,TRBV19,TRBJ1-5,.,TGTGCCAGTAATACAGGTCTCGATCAGCCCCAGCATTTT,CASNTGLDQPQHF
.,TRBV7-8,TRBJ1-2,.,TGTGCCAGCAGGCCCGGGACAACCGATGGCTACACCTTC,CASRPGTTDGYTF
.,TRBV14,TRBJ2-5,.,TGTGCCAGCAGCCAAGTGGGGGCCTCGGAGACCCAGTACTTC,CASSQVGASETQYF
once,TRBV9,TRBJ2-1,.,TGTGCCAGCAGCGTAGTAGATTTCTCCTACAATGAGCAGTTCTTC,CASSVVDFSYNEQFF
.,TRBV11-2,TRBJ1-3,.,TGTGCCAGCAGCCCAGAAAGCGGGACGGAAGATTTT,CASSPESGTEDF
.,TRBV5-1,TRBJ1-4,TRBD1,TGCGCCAGCAGCCCGGAAGGGACAGTCGAAAAACTGTTTTTT,CASSPEGTVEKLFF
.,TRBV6-6,TRBJ1-2,.,TGTGCCAGCAGTTCCCCCGCGGTCTTC,CASSSPAVF